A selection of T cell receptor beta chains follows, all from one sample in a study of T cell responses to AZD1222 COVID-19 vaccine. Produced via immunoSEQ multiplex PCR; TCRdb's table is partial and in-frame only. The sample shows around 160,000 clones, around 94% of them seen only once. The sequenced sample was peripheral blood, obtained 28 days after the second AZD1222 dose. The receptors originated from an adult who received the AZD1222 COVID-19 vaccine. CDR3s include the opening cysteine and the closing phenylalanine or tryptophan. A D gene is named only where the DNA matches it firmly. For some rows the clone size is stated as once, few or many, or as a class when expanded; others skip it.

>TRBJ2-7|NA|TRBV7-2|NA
TGTGCCAGCAGCTTAGGACAGGTGGGCGAGCAGTACTTC
CASSLGQVGEQYF
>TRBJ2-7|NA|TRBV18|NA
TGTGCCAGCTCACCAACAGGTGGTTGGGAGCAGTACTTC
CASSPTGGWEQYF
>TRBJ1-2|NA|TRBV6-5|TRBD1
TGTGCCACCCGAGGTCCGGGACAGTTCCTATATGGCTACACCTTC
CATRGPGQFLYGYTF
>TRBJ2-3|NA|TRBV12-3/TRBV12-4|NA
TGTGCCAGCAGTTTAGTGGCAGATACGCAGTATTTT
CASSLVADTQYF
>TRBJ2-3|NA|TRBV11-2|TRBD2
TGTGCCAGCAGCTTGGGACCGGGGGGTCTAGATACGCAGTATTTT
CASSLGPGGLDTQYF
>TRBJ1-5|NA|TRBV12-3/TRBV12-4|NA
TGTGCCAGCAGCAGGACAGCCGGCCAGCCCCAGCATTTT
CASSRTAGQPQHF
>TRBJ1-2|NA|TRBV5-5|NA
TGTGCCAGCAGCTTCGACAGCCATGGCTACACCTTC
CASSFDSHGYTF
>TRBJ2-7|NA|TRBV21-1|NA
TGTGCCAGCAGCAGCGGGGTCACTAGCGGGAACGAGCAGTACTTC
CASSSGVTSGNEQYF
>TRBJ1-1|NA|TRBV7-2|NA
TGTGCCGTGCCGGGGGGGCTGGGAACTGAAGCTTTCTTT
CAVPGGLGTEAFF
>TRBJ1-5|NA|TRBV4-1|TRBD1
TGCGCCAGCAGCCAAGATTTCTTGGGGAGGGGGCCCTATCAGCCCCAGCATTTT
CASSQDFLGRGPYQPQHF
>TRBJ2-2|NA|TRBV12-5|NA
TGTGCTAGTGGTTTGGGTGCATCGGGGACCGGGGAGCTGTTTTTT
CASGLGASGTGELFF
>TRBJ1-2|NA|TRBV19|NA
TGTGCCAGTAGTATAGGCCGGGACTCTCCAGGGTATGGCTACACCTTC
CASSIGRDSPGYGYTF
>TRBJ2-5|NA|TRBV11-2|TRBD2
TGTGCCAGCAGCTCTCTTTTGCCGGGAGGGGGGGAGACCCAGTACTTC
CASSSLLPGGGETQYF
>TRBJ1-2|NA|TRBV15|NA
TGTGCCACCAGCAGAGATTTTGCGCAGGTTTACTATGGCTACACCTTC
CATSRDFAQVYYGYTF
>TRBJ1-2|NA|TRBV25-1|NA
TGTGCCAGCAGTGAAAGTATGAAAGGGTATGGCTACACCTTC
CASSESMKGYGYTF
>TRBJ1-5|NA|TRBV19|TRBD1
TGTGCCAGTAGTAAGACAGGGGTCAATCAGCCCCAGCATTTT
CASSKTGVNQPQHF
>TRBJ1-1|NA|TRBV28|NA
TGTGCCAGCAGTTTACAGACGAACACTGAAGCTTTCTTT
CASSLQTNTEAFF
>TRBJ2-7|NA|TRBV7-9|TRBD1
TGTGCCAGCAGCTTAGGGACAGGGTTCGACGAGCAGTACTTC
CASSLGTGFDEQYF
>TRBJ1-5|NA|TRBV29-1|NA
TGCAGCGCCCGGGCAGCCAACAATCAGCCCCAGCATTTT
CSARAANNQPQHF
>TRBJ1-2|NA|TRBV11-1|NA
TGTGCCAGCAGCTTAGGGGGCGGCAACTATGGCTACACCTTC
CASSLGGGNYGYTF
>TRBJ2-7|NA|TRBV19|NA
TGTGCCAGTAGTATTGAAGGGAAAAGGTCCGCCGAGCAGTACTTC
CASSIEGKRSAEQYF
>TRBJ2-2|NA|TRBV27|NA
TGTGCCAGCAGCGAGAGGATCGGGGAGCTGTTTTTT
CASSERIGELFF
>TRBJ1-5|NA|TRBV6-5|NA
TGTGCCAGCACCGACTTTTATGGAGGCAATCAGCCCCAGCATTTT
CASTDFYGGNQPQHF
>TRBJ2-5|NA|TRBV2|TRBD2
TGTGCCAGCAAACAGCGGGAGGCGGAGACCCAGTACTTC
CASKQREAETQYF
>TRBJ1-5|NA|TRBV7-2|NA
TGTGCCAGCAGCTTAACCCAGGGTCCCCAGCATTTT
CASSLTQGPQHF
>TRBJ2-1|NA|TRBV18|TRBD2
TGTGCCAGCTCACCGTTGGGCGCGGGGGGCCTGAATGAGCAGTTCTTC
CASSPLGAGGLNEQFF
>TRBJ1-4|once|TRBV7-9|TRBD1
TGTGCCAGCAGCCCGGGACAGGGAATAGAAAAACTGTTTTTT
CASSPGQGIEKLFF
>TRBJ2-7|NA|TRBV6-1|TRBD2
TGTGCCAGCAGTGAAGCGCAGGGTGGTAGCGGGAGGGCCGGAGAGCAGTACTTC
CASSEAQGGSGRAGEQYF
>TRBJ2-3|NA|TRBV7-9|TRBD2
TGTGCCAGCAGCCCTAGCGGAACGGTGGGGACAGATACGCAGTATTTT
CASSPSGTVGTDTQYF
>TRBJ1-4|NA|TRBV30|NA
TGTGCCTGGAGTGGCAGCCTCAATGAAAAACTGTTTTTT
CAWSGSLNEKLFF
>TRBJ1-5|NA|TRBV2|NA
TGTGCCAGCAGTGAAGATACTGGCCGCAATCAGCCCCAGCATTTT
CASSEDTGRNQPQHF